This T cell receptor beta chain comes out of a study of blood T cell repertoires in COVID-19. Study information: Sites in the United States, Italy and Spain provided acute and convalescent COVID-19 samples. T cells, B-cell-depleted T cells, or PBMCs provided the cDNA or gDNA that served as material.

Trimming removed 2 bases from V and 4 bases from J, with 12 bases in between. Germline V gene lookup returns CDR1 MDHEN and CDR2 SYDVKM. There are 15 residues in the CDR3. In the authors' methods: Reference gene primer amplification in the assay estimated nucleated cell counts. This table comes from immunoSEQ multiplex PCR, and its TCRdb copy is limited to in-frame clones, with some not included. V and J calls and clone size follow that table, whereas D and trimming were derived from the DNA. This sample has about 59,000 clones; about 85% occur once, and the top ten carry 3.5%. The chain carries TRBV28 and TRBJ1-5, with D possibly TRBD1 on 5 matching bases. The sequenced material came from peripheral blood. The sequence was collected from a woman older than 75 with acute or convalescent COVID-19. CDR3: CASSLSGGGNQPQHF. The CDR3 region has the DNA TGTGCCAGCAGTTTAAGTGGCGGGGGTAATCAGCCCCAGCATTTT. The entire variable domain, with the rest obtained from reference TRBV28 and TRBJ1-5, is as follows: DVKVTQSSRYLVKRTGEKVFLECVQDMDHENMFWYRQDPGLGLRLIYFSYDVKMKEKGDIPEGYSVSREKKERFSLILESASTNQTSMYLCASSLSGGGNQPQHFGDGTRLSIL.